Listed below are T cell receptor beta chains from one sample, sequenced in a study of shared clonotypes between healthy human individuals. The method was immunoSEQ multiplex PCR; TCRdb's version includes in-frame clones alone and lacks a portion of them. This table holds about 1.1 million clones, 60% to 85% found once. Material for sequencing was memory CD4+ T cells from PBMCs. These receptor sequences come from a man between 18 and 29 years old in good health. Some clones in this sample may be carry-over from other donors' samples. Both conserved end residues are part of each CDR3. The order of the fields is D gene, J gene, V gene, clone size, CDR3 DNA, CDR3 protein. A D gene is named only where the DNA matches it firmly. Part of the rows lack a size; the others show once, few, many or a class for expanded clones.

NA TRBJ1-1 TRBV6-1 few TGTGCCAGCAGTTCCAGAGGGGGTTCTGAAGCTTTCTTT CASSSRGGSEAFF
NA TRBJ1-4 TRBV7-9 NA TGTGCCAGCAGCTTGGCCGGGAAGCCCATTGAAAAACTGTTTTTT CASSLAGKPIEKLFF
NA TRBJ2-1 TRBV30 NA TGTGCCTGGAGTGTTTTCGTCGGGAATGAGCAGTTCTTC CAWSVFVGNEQFF
TRBD1 TRBJ1-6 TRBV15 once TGTGCCACCAGCAGAATGACAGGGGGTAATTCACCCCTCCACTTT CATSRMTGGNSPLHF
TRBD1 TRBJ2-7 TRBV28 NA TGTGCCAGCAAGGGGACAGGCCCTTCCTACGAGCAGTACTTC CASKGTGPSYEQYF
NA TRBJ2-7 TRBV7-2 NA TGTGCCAGCAGCTTAGGAGGGGCGGGAAGGGGTTACGAGCAGTACTTC CASSLGGAGRGYEQYF
TRBD2 TRBJ2-1 TRBV11-2 NA TGTGCCAGCAGTCCAGCGCTTAGCGGGAGGCCCAATAATGAGCAGTTCTTC CASSPALSGRPNNEQFF
NA TRBJ1-4 TRBV7-2 NA TGTGCCAGCAGCTTAGGCGGGCAGACTAATGAAAAACTGTTTTTT CASSLGGQTNEKLFF
TRBD2 TRBJ2-1 TRBV15 NA TGTGCCACCAGCAGATCTAGCGGGATCGGCAATGAGCAGTTCTTC CATSRSSGIGNEQFF
TRBD2 TRBJ2-7 TRBV4-2 NA TGTGCCAGCAGCCATCCCGGGACTATCTTTGGCGAGCAGTACTTC CASSHPGTIFGEQYF
NA TRBJ2-2 TRBV11-3 NA TGTGCCAGCAGCTCGATGGGAGGAGGAGACACCGGGGAGCTGTTTTTT CASSSMGGGDTGELFF
NA TRBJ2-7 TRBV4-2 NA TGTGCCAGCAGCCAAGTTTTTGTCACGGGCACTACTTCCTACGAGCAGTACTTC CASSQVFVTGTTSYEQYF
NA TRBJ1-4 TRBV18 NA TGTGCCAGCTCACCAGGCAGGGGTGGTGAAAAACTGTTTTTT CASSPGRGGEKLFF
NA TRBJ2-5 TRBV7-2 NA TGTGCCAGCAGCCCCTCCCCAGGGTCGGAGACCCAGTACTTC CASSPSPGSETQYF
NA TRBJ2-3 TRBV29-1 few TGCAGCGTTGACCGGGGGGCGAGAGATACGCAGTATTTT CSVDRGARDTQYF